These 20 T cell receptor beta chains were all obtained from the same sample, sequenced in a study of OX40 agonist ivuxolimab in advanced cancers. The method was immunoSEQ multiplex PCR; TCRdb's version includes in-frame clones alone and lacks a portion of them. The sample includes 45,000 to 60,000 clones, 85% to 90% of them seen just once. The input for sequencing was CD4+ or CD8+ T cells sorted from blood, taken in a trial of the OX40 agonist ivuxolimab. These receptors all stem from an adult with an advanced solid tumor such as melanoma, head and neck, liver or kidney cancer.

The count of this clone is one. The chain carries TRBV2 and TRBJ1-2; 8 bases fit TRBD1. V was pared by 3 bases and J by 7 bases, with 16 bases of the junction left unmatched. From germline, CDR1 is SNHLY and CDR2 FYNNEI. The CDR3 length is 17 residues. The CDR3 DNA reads TGTGCCAGCAGTGATATATCTTTCGATTCAGGGGGCTCTGGCTACACCTTC. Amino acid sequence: CASSDISFDSGGSGYTF.

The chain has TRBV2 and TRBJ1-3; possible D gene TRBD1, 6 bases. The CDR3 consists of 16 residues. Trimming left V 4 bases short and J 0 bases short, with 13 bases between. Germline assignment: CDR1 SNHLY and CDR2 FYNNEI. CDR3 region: CASSGGRTASGNTIYF. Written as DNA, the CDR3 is TGTGCCAGCAGTGGGGGGCGGACCGCCTCTGGAAACACCATATATTTT.

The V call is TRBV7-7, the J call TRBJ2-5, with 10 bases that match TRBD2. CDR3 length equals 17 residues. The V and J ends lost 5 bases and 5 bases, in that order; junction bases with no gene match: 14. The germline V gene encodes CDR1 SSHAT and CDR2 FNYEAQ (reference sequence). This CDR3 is CASSVSTSSGGFETQYF. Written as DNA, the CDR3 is TGTGCCAGCAGCGTTAGTACCTCTAGCGGGGGTTTTGAGACCCAGTACTTC.

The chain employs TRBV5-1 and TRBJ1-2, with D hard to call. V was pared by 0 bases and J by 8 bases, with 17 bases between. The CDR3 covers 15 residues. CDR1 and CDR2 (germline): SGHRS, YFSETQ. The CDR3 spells CASSLEVGLTNGYTF. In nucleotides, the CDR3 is TGCGCCAGCAGCTTGGAGGTAGGGTTGACAAACGGCTACACCTTC.

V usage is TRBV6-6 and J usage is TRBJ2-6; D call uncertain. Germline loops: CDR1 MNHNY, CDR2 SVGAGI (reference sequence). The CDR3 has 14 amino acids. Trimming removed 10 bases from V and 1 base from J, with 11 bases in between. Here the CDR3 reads CATSASSGANVLTF. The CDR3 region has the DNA TGTGCCACCTCCGCGTCTTCTGGGGCCAACGTCCTGACTTTC.

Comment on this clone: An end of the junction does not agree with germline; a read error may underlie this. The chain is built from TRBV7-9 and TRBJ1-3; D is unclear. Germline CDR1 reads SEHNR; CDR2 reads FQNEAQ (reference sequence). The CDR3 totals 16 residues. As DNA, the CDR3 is TGTGCCAGCAGCTCCACGGGCGGACTCTCTGGAAACACCGTATATTTT. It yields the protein CASSSTGGLSGNTVYF.

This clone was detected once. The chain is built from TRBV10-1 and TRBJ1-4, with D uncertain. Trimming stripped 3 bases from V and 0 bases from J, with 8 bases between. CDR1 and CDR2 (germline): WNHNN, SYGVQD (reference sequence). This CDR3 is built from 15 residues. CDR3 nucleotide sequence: TGCGCCAGCAGTGAAACCGGGACAACTAATGAAAAACTGTTTTTT. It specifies CASSETGTTNEKLFF.

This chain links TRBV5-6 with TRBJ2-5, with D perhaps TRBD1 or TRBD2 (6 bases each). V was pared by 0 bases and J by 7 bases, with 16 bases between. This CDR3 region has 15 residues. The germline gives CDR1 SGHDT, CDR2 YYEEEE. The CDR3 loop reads CASSLGQGMGGTQYF. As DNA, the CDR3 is TGTGCCAGCAGCTTGGGTCAGGGGATGGGAGGGACCCAGTACTTC. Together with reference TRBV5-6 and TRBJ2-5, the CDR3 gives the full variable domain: DAGVTQSPTHLIKTRGQQVTLRCSPKSGHDTVSWYQQALGQGPQFIFQYYEEEERQRGNFPDRFSGHQFPNYSSELNVNALLLGDSALYLCASSLGQGMGGTQYFGPGTRLLVL.

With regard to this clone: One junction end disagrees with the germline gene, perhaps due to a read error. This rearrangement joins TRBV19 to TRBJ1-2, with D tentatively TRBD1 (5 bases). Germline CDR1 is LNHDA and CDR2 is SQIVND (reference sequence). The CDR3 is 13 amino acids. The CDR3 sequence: CASCMRGGMDYTF. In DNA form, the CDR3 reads TGTGCCAGTTGTATGAGGGGAGGAATGGACTACACCTTC.

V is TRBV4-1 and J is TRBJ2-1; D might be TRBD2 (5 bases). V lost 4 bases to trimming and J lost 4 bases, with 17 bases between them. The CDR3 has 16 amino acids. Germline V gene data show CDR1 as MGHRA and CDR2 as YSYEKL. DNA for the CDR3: TGCGCCAGCAGCCCTCAGCGGAGGACTGATTACAATGAGCAGTTCTTC. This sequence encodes CASSPQRRTDYNEQFF.

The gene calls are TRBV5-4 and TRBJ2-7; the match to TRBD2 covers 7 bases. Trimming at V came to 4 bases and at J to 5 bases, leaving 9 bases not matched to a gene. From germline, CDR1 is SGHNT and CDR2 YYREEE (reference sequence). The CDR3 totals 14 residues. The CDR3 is CASSRGLVPDEQYF. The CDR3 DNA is TGTGCCAGCAGCAGAGGACTAGTCCCTGACGAGCAGTACTTC.

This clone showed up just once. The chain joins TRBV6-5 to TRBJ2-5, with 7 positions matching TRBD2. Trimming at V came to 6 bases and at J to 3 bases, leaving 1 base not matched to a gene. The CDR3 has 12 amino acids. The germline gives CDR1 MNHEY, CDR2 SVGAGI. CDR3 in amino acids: CASSGTKETQYF. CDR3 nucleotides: TGTGCCAGCAGCGGGACTAAAGAGACCCAGTACTTC.

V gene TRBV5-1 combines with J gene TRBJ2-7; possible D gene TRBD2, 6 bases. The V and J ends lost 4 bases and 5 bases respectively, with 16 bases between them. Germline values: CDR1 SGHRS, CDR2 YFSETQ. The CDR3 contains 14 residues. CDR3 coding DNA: TGCGCCAGCAGCGGGGGACCGGGAGTGGACGAGCAGTACTTC. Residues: CASSGGPGVDEQYF.

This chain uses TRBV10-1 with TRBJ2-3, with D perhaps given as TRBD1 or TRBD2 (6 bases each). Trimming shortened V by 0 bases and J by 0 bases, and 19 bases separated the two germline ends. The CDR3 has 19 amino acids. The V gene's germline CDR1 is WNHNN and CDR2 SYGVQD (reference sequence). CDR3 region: CASSESLTGASFSTDTQYF. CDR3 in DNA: TGCGCCAGCAGTGAGTCGTTAACGGGGGCGTCCTTCAGCACAGATACGCAGTATTTT.

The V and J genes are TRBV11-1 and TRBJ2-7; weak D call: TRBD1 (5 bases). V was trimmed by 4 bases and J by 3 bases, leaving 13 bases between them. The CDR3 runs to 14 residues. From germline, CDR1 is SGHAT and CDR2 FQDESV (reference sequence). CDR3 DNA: TGTGCCAGCAGCTCAGATAAGACAGTCTACGAGCAGTACTTC. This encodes CASSSDKTVYEQYF. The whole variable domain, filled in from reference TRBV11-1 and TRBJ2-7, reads EAEVAQSPRYKITEKSQAVAFWCDPISGHATLYWYRQILGQGPELLVQFQDESVVDDSQLPKDRFSAERLKGVDSTLKIQPAELGDSAMYLCASSSDKTVYEQYFGPGTRLTVT.

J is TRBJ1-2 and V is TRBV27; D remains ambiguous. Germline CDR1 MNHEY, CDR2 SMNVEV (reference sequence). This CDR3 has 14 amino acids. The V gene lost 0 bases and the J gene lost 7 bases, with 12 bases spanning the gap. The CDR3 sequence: CASSLSRGVGGYTF. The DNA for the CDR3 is TGTGCCAGCAGTTTATCGCGTGGGGTCGGTGGCTACACCTTC.

CDR3 protein: CASSPQEGGEQYF. CDR3 DNA sequence: TGTGCCAGCTCACCACAGGAGGGCGGCGAGCAGTACTTC. J is TRBJ2-7 and V is TRBV18, with D possibly being TRBD2 (6 bases). There are 13 residues in the CDR3. V lost 1 base to trimming and J lost 6 bases, with 10 bases between them. The germline V gene has CDR1 KGHSH and CDR2 LQKENI.

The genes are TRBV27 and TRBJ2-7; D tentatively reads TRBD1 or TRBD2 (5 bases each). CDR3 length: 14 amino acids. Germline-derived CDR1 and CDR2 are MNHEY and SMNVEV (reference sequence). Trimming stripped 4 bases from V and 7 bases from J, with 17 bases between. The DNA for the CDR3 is TGTGCCAGCAGTTCCCCAACAAGGGGACGGGAGCAGTACTTC. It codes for CASSSPTRGREQYF.

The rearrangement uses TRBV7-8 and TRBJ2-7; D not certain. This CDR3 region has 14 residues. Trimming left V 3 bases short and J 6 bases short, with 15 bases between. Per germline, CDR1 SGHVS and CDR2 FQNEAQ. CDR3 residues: CASSFDGHLGEQYF. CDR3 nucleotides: TGTGCCAGCAGCTTTGACGGCCACCTGGGCGAGCAGTACTTC.

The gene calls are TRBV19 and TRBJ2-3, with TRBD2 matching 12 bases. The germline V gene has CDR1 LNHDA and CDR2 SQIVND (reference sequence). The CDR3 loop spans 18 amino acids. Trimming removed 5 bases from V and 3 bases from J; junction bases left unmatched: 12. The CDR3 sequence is CASSFFPRLAGETDTQYF. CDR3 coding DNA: TGTGCCAGTAGTTTTTTCCCCAGACTAGCGGGGGAAACAGATACGCAGTATTTT.